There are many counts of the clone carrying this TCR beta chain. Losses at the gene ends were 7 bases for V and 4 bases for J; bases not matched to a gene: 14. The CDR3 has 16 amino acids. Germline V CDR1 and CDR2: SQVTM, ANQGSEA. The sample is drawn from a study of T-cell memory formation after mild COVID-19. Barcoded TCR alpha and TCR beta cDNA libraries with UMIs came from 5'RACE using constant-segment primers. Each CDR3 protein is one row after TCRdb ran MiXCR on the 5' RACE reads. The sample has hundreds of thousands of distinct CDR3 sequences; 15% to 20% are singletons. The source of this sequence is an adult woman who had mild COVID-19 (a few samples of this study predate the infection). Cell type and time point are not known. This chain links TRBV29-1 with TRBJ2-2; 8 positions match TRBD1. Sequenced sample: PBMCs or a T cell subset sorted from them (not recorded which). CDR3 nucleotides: TGCAGCGCCTCCGGTGGGCAGGGGGCGACCACCGGGGAGCTGTTTTTT. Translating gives CSASGGQGATTGELFF.